Listed here are 18 T cell receptor beta chains from one sample, sequenced in a study of T cell responses to AZD1222 COVID-19 vaccine. Produced via immunoSEQ multiplex PCR; TCRdb's table is partial and in-frame only. The table lists about 100,000 clones, about nine tenths of them singletons. This specimen consisted of peripheral blood, obtained on day 0 of AZD1222 vaccination. These receptors were taken from an adult in good health.

J is TRBJ2-3 and V is TRBV19; 14 positions match TRBD2. V lost 6 bases to trimming and J lost 3 bases; unmatched junction nucleotides: 8. The CDR3 loop spans 17 amino acids. Germline assignment: CDR1 LNHDA and CDR2 SQIVND (reference sequence). The CDR3 loop reads CASSYGTSGSGTDTQYF. The CDR3 DNA sequence: TGTGCCAGTAGCTATGGGACTAGCGGGAGTGGGACAGATACGCAGTATTTT.

The chain is built from TRBV27 and TRBJ1-1; tentative D call: TRBD1 (5 bases). The CDR3 loop spans 13 amino acids. Trimming took 6 bases from V and 4 from J, leaving 12 bases between them. Germline CDR1 reads MNHEY; CDR2 reads SMNVEV (reference sequence). CDR3 sequence reads: CASSLGGSTEAFF. CDR3 bases: TGTGCCAGCAGCCTTGGGGGAAGCACTGAAGCTTTCTTT.

This clone has only a few counts. V is TRBV5-6 and J is TRBJ1-2; D perhaps matches TRBD1 (5 bases). V gave up 3 bases and J gave up 4 bases, with 16 bases separating them. Germline lookup yields CDR1 SGHDT and CDR2 YYEEEE. CDR3 length equals 15 residues. The CDR3 DNA reads as TGTGCCAGCAGCTCCGAATCCCGGGACGGCTATGGCTACACCTTC. As protein: CASSSESRDGYGYTF. Full variable domain (outside the CDR3, taken from reference TRBV5-6 and TRBJ1-2): DAGVTQSPTHLIKTRGQQVTLRCSPKSGHDTVSWYQQALGQGPQFIFQYYEEEERQRGNFPDRFSGHQFPNYSSELNVNALLLGDSALYLCASSSESRDGYGYTFGSGTRLTVV.

The chain's CDR3 is CASSQRGGETGELFF. The CDR3 nucleotides read TGTGCCAGCAGTCAACGAGGGGGCGAAACCGGGGAGCTGTTTTTT. The chain recombines TRBV6-2 or TRBV6-3 with TRBJ2-2; 7 bases line up with TRBD1. The J segment lost 5 bases and the V segment lost 5 bases, leaving 8 bases of the junction unmatched. The CDR3 is made up of 15 amino acids. The germline gives CDR1 MNHEY, CDR2 SVGEGT.

The CDR3 DNA is TGTGCCAGCAGCTTGGGAACGCGGTCCTCTGGAAACACCATATATTTT. Translation: CASSLGTRSSGNTIYF. J is TRBJ1-3 and V is TRBV11-1, with D uncertain. The CDR3 loop spans 16 amino acids. The V end was cut by 3 bases, the J end by 0 bases, with 12 bases between. Germline lookup yields CDR1 SGHAT and CDR2 FQDESV (reference sequence). The full variable domain, its missing parts supplied by reference TRBV11-1 and TRBJ1-3, is EAEVAQSPRYKITEKSQAVAFWCDPISGHATLYWYRQILGQGPELLVQFQDESVVDDSQLPKDRFSAERLKGVDSTLKIQPAELGDSAMYLCASSLGTRSSGNTIYFGEGSWLTVV.

In its sample, this clone was seen once. The chain carries TRBV7-3 and TRBJ2-3; weak D call: TRBD1 (6 bases). Trimming cost V 4 bases and J 0 bases, with 11 bases left between them. The CDR3 totals 15 residues. In germline, CDR1 is SGHTA, CDR2 FQGTGA. The CDR3 reads CASSSGQISTDTQYF. Written as DNA, the CDR3 is TGTGCCAGCAGCTCTGGACAGATTAGCACAGATACGCAGTATTTT.

The chain carries TRBV12-3 or TRBV12-4 and TRBJ1-2; D remains ambiguous. CDR3 length: 13 residues. V was clipped by 2 bases and J by 0 bases, with 4 bases between them. In nucleotides, the CDR3 is TGTGCCAGCAGTTTAACCGCTAACTATGGCTACACCTTC. Amino acids: CASSLTANYGYTF.

The rearrangement uses TRBV19 and TRBJ1-3; D unclear. V was clipped by 5 bases and J by 0 bases, with 8 bases between them. CDR3 length equals 14 residues. From germline, CDR1 is LNHDA and CDR2 SQIVND (reference sequence). The CDR3 here is CASSVTTSGNTIYF. CDR3 in DNA: TGTGCCAGTAGTGTTACGACCTCTGGAAACACCATATATTTT.

The chain employs TRBV24-1 and TRBJ2-4; 8 positions match TRBD1. Germline CDR1 is KGHDR and CDR2 is SFDVKD. J gave up 0 bases and V 3 bases, and 3 bases lay outside the gene matches. The CDR3 loop spans 16 amino acids. CDR3 residues: CATSDPQGEAKNIQYF. CDR3 DNA sequence: TGTGCCACCAGTGATCCACAGGGGGAAGCCAAAAACATTCAGTACTTC.

The CDR3 DNA reads TGTGCCAGCAGCGCCGGGACAGGGGATCGAACCCAGCATTTT. Amino acid sequence: CASSAGTGDRTQHF. The chain combines TRBV9 with TRBJ1-5; 10 bases align to TRBD1. V was clipped by 3 bases and J by 11 bases; unmatched bases: 8. Germline V gene sequence: CDR1 SGDLS, CDR2 YYNGEE. This CDR3 region has 14 residues.

The rearrangement links TRBV15 to TRBJ2-3; a possible D gene is TRBD2 (6 bases). The V end was cut by 6 bases, the J end by 6 bases, with 19 bases between. CDR1 LNHNV and CDR2 YYDKDF come from the germline V gene (reference sequence). The CDR3 extends over 15 amino acids. This chain's CDR3 is CATRSTFSGTDTQYF. In nucleotides, the CDR3 is TGTGCCACCAGATCAACATTTTCGGGGACTGATACGCAGTATTTT.

The V gene is TRBV9, the J gene TRBJ1-3; D is possibly TRBD1 (5 bases). Germline V gene sequence: CDR1 SGDLS, CDR2 YYNGEE. This CDR3 has 15 amino acids. Trimming removed 4 bases at V and 0 bases at J, with 11 bases between. CDR3: CASSSRQSSGNTIYF. The CDR3 DNA follows: TGTGCCAGCAGCTCCCGACAGAGCTCTGGAAACACCATATATTTT.

This chain's CDR3 is CASSIKGLAEWQYF. The CDR3 DNA reads as TGTGCCAGTAGTATTAAGGGACTAGCGGAGTGGCAGTATTTT. The chain is built from TRBV19 and TRBJ2-3; TRBD2 aligns across 11 bases. The V segment lost 3 bases and the J segment 11 bases; nucleotides outside the gene matches: 7. The CDR3 is 14 residues long. The germline gives CDR1 LNHDA, CDR2 SQIVND (reference sequence).

In its sample, this clone was seen a few times. This rearrangement joins TRBV21-1 to TRBJ2-3; the table gives TRBD2 as D, unverified against the DNA. TRBV21-1 is described as a pseudogene. There are 18 residues in the CDR3. CDR3 in amino acids: CASSKDVVGAAVTDTQYF. As DNA, the CDR3 is TGTGCCAGCAGCAAAGATGTTGTGGGAGCGGCTGTGACAGATACGCAGTATTTT.

The chain employs TRBV18 and TRBJ2-1, with a tentative D call TRBD1 (6 bases). Germline assignment: CDR1 KGHSH and CDR2 LQKENI. With 2 bases removed from V and 4 bases from J, the gap between germline ends came to 27 bases. The CDR3 length is 20 residues. This chain's CDR3 is CASSPDSGDRSPYLYNEQFF. The DNA of the CDR3 is TGTGCCAGCTCACCAGATTCAGGAGACAGGAGTCCTTACTTATACAATGAGCAGTTCTTC.

V and J are TRBV6-1 and TRBJ2-3; D gene uncertain. The length of the CDR3 is 15 residues. Germline CDR1 and CDR2: MNHNS and SASEGT. The V end was cut by 2 bases, the J end by 1 base, with 10 bases between. This CDR3 reads CASSEYIFGTDTQYF. The CDR3 DNA reads as TGTGCCAGCAGTGAATACATATTCGGCACAGATACGCAGTATTTT.

The gene calls are TRBV5-1 and TRBJ2-3, with 13 bases matching TRBD2. Trimming took 0 bases from V and 0 from J; bases not matched to a gene: 1. CDR1 SGHRS and CDR2 YFSETQ come from the germline V gene. CDR3 length equals 17 residues. CDR3 sequence (DNA): TGCGCCAGCAGCTTGGGACTAGCGGGAGGCAGCACAGATACGCAGTATTTT. Translating gives CASSLGLAGGSTDTQYF.

This clone has more than one count but fewer than ten. The chain recombines TRBV3-1 (or the pseudogene TRBV3-2) with TRBJ1-1; no clear D gene. Looked up from germline, CDR1 is LGHDT and CDR2 is YNNKEL (reference sequence). V dropped 6 bases and J dropped 3 bases, with 8 bases sitting between them. There are 12 residues in the CDR3. CDR3 DNA: TGTGCCAGCAGGGCGGAATACACTGAAGCTTTCTTT. Translated: CASRAEYTEAFF.